Presented here are 27 T cell receptor beta chains from one specimen sequenced in a study of T cell responses to AZD1222 COVID-19 vaccine. The method was immunoSEQ multiplex PCR; TCRdb's version includes in-frame clones alone and lacks a portion of them. Of 130,000 or so clones detected, more than 70% appear once; the ten largest clones hold 9.5% to 15%. The source was peripheral blood, collected on day 0 of AZD1222 vaccination. The receptors shown here come from an adult in good health.

The gene calls are TRBV12-3 or TRBV12-4 and TRBJ2-1, with no clear D. Deletions cut 8 bases from V and 4 bases from J, with 12 bases between. The CDR3 runs to 13 residues. Written as DNA, the CDR3 is TGTGCCAGCGCCGGGCAGGATTACAATGAGCAGTTCTTC. This sequence encodes CASAGQDYNEQFF.

This rearrangement joins TRBV5-8 to TRBJ1-5, with D perhaps TRBD1 (6 bases). Trimming stripped 4 bases from V and 4 bases from J, with 18 bases between. The CDR3 totals 16 residues. Germline loops: CDR1 SGHTS, CDR2 YDEGEE. The CDR3 DNA is TGTGCCAGCAGCGTGGGGCAAGGGGGGGGTAATCAGCCCCAGCATTTT. Encoded protein: CASSVGQGGGNQPQHF.

This chain uses TRBV6-1 with TRBJ2-7, with 8 bases matching TRBD1. Looked up from germline, CDR1 is MNHNS and CDR2 is SASEGT. Trimming removed 3 bases from V and 0 bases from J; junction bases left unmatched: 7. The CDR3 contains 16 residues. The CDR3 DNA is TGTGCCAGCAGTGATTCTGGACAGGGCCACTCCTACGAGCAGTACTTC. Its translation: CASSDSGQGHSYEQYF.

This chain joins TRBV10-3 and TRBJ2-3; D might be TRBD1 (6 bases). This CDR3 has 13 amino acids. Trimming left V 5 bases short and J 4 bases short, with 10 bases between. Germline assignment: CDR1 ENHRY and CDR2 SYGVKD. The CDR3 region is CAISSGDPDTQYF. The DNA for the CDR3 is TGTGCCATCAGTTCAGGGGACCCAGATACGCAGTATTTT.

The V call is TRBV29-1, the J call TRBJ1-1; D is unclear. Trimming took off 0 bases at V and 1 base at J, with 12 bases between the two ends. Per the germline V gene, CDR1 is SQVTM and CDR2 is ANQGSEA. The CDR3 is 15 residues long. As DNA, the CDR3 is TGCAGCGTTGAAGATGCGGAGTATGGGAACACTGAAGCTTTCTTT. It yields the protein CSVEDAEYGNTEAFF.

The V and J genes are TRBV5-4 and TRBJ2-1, with 8 bases matching TRBD1. The junction had 11 bases not matched to a gene; V was cut back by 4 bases and J by 8 bases. Germline loops: CDR1 SGHNT, CDR2 YYREEE (reference sequence). The CDR3 spans 15 residues. The CDR3 here is CASSPRTGSIYEQFF. DNA of the CDR3: TGTGCCAGCAGCCCCCGGACAGGGTCAATCTATGAGCAGTTCTTC.

The chain joins TRBV19 to TRBJ2-3; D gene ambiguous. This CDR3 is 13 amino acids long. Germline CDR1 LNHDA, CDR2 SQIVND (reference sequence). Trimming cost V 3 bases and J 2 bases, with 6 bases left between them. CDR3 nucleotides: TGTGCCAGTAGTATCTTAAACACAGATACGCAGTATTTT. It yields the protein CASSILNTDTQYF. Filled out from reference TRBV19 and TRBJ2-3, the complete variable domain reads DGGITQSPKYLFRKEGQNVTLSCEQNLNHDAMYWYRQDPGQGLRLIYYSQIVNDFQKGDIAEGYSVSREKKESFPLTVTSAQKNPTAFYLCASSILNTDTQYFGPGTRLTVL.

The V call is TRBV28, the J call TRBJ1-4, with 8 bases matching TRBD1. Germline loops: CDR1 MDHEN, CDR2 SYDVKM. There are 15 residues in the CDR3. V gave up 4 bases and J gave up 2 bases; unmatched junction bases: 3. The CDR3 sequence: CASSSGQGTNEKLFF. The CDR3, as DNA: TGTGCCAGCAGTTCCGGACAGGGCACTAATGAAAAACTGTTTTTT.

The chain is built from TRBV7-8 and TRBJ1-1; no firm D call. V dropped 1 base and J dropped 2 bases, with 17 bases sitting between them. CDR1 SGHVS and CDR2 FQNEAQ come from the germline V gene. CDR3 length: 17 residues. This CDR3 reads CASSLESRLIQNTEAFF. Here the CDR3 DNA reads TGTGCCAGCAGCTTAGAATCTAGACTGATTCAAAACACTGAAGCTTTCTTT.

This chain joins TRBV19 and TRBJ2-2; 7 bases line up with TRBD1. The CDR3 contains 14 residues. Trimming took 5 bases from V and 9 from J; bases not matched to a gene: 9. Germline V CDR1 and CDR2: LNHDA, SQIVND (reference sequence). CDR3 loop: CASSWDSLRRELFF. CDR3 nucleotide sequence: TGTGCCAGTAGTTGGGACAGCCTCCGGAGGGAGCTGTTTTTT.

The rearrangement links TRBV27 to TRBJ1-5; D is possibly TRBD1 (5 bases). The CDR3 covers 16 residues. CDR1 is MNHEY, CDR2 SMNVEV, per germline (reference sequence). Trimming pared 3 bases from V and 4 bases from J, leaving 16 bases between. DNA for the CDR3: TGTGCCAGCAGTTTTTTTCAGCGGGGACCAAATCAGCCCCAGCATTTT. Translating it yields CASSFFQRGPNQPQHF.

The J gene is TRBJ2-6, the V gene TRBV4-1; TRBD2 is a possible D gene (6 bases). The germline CDR1 and CDR2 sequences are MGHRA and YSYEKL. The CDR3 extends over 17 amino acids. The V gene lost 4 bases and the J gene lost 0 bases, with 13 bases spanning the gap. CDR3 nucleotides: TGCGCCAGCAGCCTTTCGGAGGGTAGCTCTGGGGCCAACGTCCTGACTTTC. Amino acid sequence: CASSLSEGSSGANVLTF.

The chain uses TRBV7-9 and TRBJ2-5; no definite D call. The CDR3 consists of 12 residues. Germline V gene data show CDR1 as SEHNR and CDR2 as FQNEAQ (reference sequence). Deletions cut 8 bases from V and 4 bases from J, with 11 bases between. The CDR3 region is CASRPLRETQYF. The CDR3 region has the DNA TGTGCCAGCCGCCCCTTAAGAGAGACCCAGTACTTC.

J is TRBJ1-4 and V is TRBV28, with TRBD1 matching over 7 bases. Germline V gene data show CDR1 as MDHEN and CDR2 as SYDVKM. Losses at the gene ends were 1 base for V and 2 bases for J; bases not matched to a gene: 4. This CDR3 is built from 16 residues. CDR3 DNA: TGTGCCAGCAGTTTATTCGGACAGGTTACTAATGAAAAACTGTTTTTT. Translation: CASSLFGQVTNEKLFF.

The gene calls are TRBV19 and TRBJ2-3; D is unresolved. V was pared by 5 bases and J by 3 bases, with 12 bases between. In germline, CDR1 is LNHDA, CDR2 SQIVND (reference sequence). The CDR3 length is 14 residues. The CDR3 is CASSPFSGTDTQYF. CDR3 in DNA: TGTGCCAGTAGTCCCTTCTCTGGAACAGATACGCAGTATTTT.

V usage is TRBV3-1 (or the pseudogene TRBV3-2) and J usage is TRBJ1-5; 8 bases map to TRBD1. V shed 2 bases, J shed 2 bases, and the junction held 5 bases outside the gene matches. This CDR3 region has 16 residues. Germline V gives CDR1 LGHDT, CDR2 YNNKEL (reference sequence). CDR3 sequence (DNA): TGTGCCAGCAGCCAACAATCGGGACAGGGCAATCAGCCCCAGCATTTT. It encodes CASSQQSGQGNQPQHF.

This rearrangement joins TRBV18 to TRBJ2-7, with D unresolved. V was clipped by 3 bases and J by 7 bases, with 13 bases between them. CDR3 size: 13 residues. Germline CDR1 and CDR2: KGHSH and LQKENI. CDR3 loop: CASSPFDSGEQYF. For the CDR3, the DNA is TGTGCCAGCTCACCGTTCGATTCAGGAGAGCAGTACTTC.

This sequence joins TRBV7-3 and TRBJ2-1; weak D call: TRBD1 (5 bases). The germline gives CDR1 SGHTA, CDR2 FQGTGA. The CDR3 loop spans 15 amino acids. V shed 3 bases and J shed 0 bases, with 9 bases lying between them. CDR3 DNA sequence: TGTGCCAGCAGCTTCGACCAGGGCTCCTACAATGAGCAGTTCTTC. The encoded protein is CASSFDQGSYNEQFF.

V gene TRBV24-1 combines with J gene TRBJ2-7; D is possibly TRBD1 or TRBD2 (5 bases each). Germline CDR1 is KGHDR and CDR2 is SFDVKD. The CDR3 is 14 amino acids. V was trimmed by 2 bases and J by 3 bases, leaving 10 bases between them. CDR3 nucleotide sequence: TGTGCCACCAGTGATTCGGGGACGGTCTACGAGCAGTACTTC. Protein sequence: CATSDSGTVYEQYF.

The rearrangement uses TRBV6-2 or TRBV6-3 and TRBJ1-1, with D perhaps TRBD1 (6 bases). Deletions cut 6 bases from V and 3 bases from J, with 11 bases between. The germline gives CDR1 MNHEY, CDR2 SVGEGT. The CDR3 is made up of 13 amino acids. The CDR3 nucleotides are TGTGCCAGCAGCCAGGGGAGGGACACTGAAGCTTTCTTT. It translates to CASSQGRDTEAFF.

In its sample, this clone was seen a few times. CDR3 nucleotides: TGTGCCAGCAGCGGACGAGGGGGCAATCAGCCCCAGCATTTT. It yields the protein CASSGRGGNQPQHF. The chain joins TRBV7-2 to TRBJ1-5; TRBD1 is a possible D gene (5 bases). CDR3 length equals 14 residues. The germline V and J ends were trimmed by 5 bases and 2 bases, with 10 bases remaining between them. Germline-derived CDR1 and CDR2 are SGHTA and FQGNSA. Full variable domain (missing parts from reference TRBV7-2 and TRBJ1-5): GAGVSQSPSNKVTEKGKDVELRCDPISGHTALYWYRQSLGQGLEFLIYFQGNSAPDKSGLPSDRFSAERTGGSVSTLTIQRTQQEDSAVYLCASSGRGGNQPQHFGDGTRLSIL.

This clone has a single count. The chain has TRBV7-9 and TRBJ2-1, with 7 bases identical to TRBD2. This CDR3 spans 15 amino acids. J lost 3 bases, V lost 5 bases, and 7 bases had no gene match. Germline lookup yields CDR1 SEHNR and CDR2 FQNEAQ (reference sequence). The CDR3 is CASSPDGTNYNEQFF. The CDR3 nucleotides are TGTGCCAGCAGCCCCGACGGGACTAACTACAATGAGCAGTTCTTC.

The chain employs TRBV7-2 and TRBJ1-2; weak D call: TRBD1 (5 bases). The germline CDR1 and CDR2 sequences are SGHTA and FQGNSA. This CDR3 is built from 13 residues. V was clipped by 4 bases and J by 8 bases, with 14 bases between them. CDR3 region: CASSSGPSLGYTF. The CDR3 nucleotides read TGTGCCAGCAGCTCGGGGCCCTCCTTGGGCTACACCTTC.

The chain joins TRBV27 to TRBJ1-5, with TRBD1 as a possible D gene (5 bases). V lost 0 bases and J 7 bases, leaving 16 bases between the germline ends. CDR3 length: 16 residues. Germline V gene lookup returns CDR1 MNHEY and CDR2 SMNVEV (reference sequence). In DNA, the CDR3 is TGTGCCAGCAGTTTATCGGGACGGGGACCAGGGCAGCCCCAGCATTTT. As protein: CASSLSGRGPGQPQHF.

V and J are TRBV4-1 and TRBJ2-1; no clear D. V lost 4 bases, J lost 6 bases, and 10 bases lay in between. The V gene's germline CDR1 is MGHRA and CDR2 YSYEKL. The CDR3 sequence is 13 residues long. The chain's CDR3 is CASSLAWGNEQFF. CDR3 coding DNA: TGCGCCAGCAGCCTCGCGTGGGGCAATGAGCAGTTCTTC.

This chain links TRBV27 with TRBJ2-1, with TRBD2 as a possible D gene (5 bases). CDR1 is MNHEY and CDR2 is SMNVEV in the germline V gene (reference sequence). CDR3 length: 12 amino acids. Trimming cost V 7 bases and J 2 bases, with 6 bases left between them. DNA for the CDR3: TGTGCCAGCACGGGGACCTACAATGAGCAGTTCTTC. Translation: CASTGTYNEQFF.

The rearrangement uses TRBV18 and TRBJ1-6; TRBD1 aligns across 7 bases. V was pared by 1 base and J by 9 bases, with 6 bases of the junction left unmatched. Germline CDR1 is KGHSH and CDR2 is LQKENI. The CDR3 is 15 residues long. In DNA, the CDR3 is TGTGCCAGCTCACCACGAACAGGGGATAGTTCACCCCTCCACTTT. This sequence encodes CASSPRTGDSSPLHF.